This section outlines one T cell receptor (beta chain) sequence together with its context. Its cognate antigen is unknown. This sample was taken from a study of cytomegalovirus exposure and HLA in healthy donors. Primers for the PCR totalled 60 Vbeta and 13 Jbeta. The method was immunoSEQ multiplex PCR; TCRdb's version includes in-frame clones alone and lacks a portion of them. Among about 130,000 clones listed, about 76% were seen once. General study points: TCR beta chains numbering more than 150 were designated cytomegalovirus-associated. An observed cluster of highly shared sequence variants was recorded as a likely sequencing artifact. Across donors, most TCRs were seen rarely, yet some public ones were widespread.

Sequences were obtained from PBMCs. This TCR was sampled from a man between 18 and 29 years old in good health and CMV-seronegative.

The CDR3: CASSYRGDRPNTEAFF. DNA for the CDR3: TGTGCCAGCAGTTACCGTGGGGACAGGCCTAACACTGAAGCTTTCTTT. The V and J genes are TRBV6-5 and TRBJ1-1, with 8 nucleotides matching TRBD1. The CDR3 has 16 amino acids. Per the germline V gene, CDR1 is MNHEY and CDR2 is SVGAGI. J lost 2 bases, V lost 2 bases, and 7 bases had no gene match.